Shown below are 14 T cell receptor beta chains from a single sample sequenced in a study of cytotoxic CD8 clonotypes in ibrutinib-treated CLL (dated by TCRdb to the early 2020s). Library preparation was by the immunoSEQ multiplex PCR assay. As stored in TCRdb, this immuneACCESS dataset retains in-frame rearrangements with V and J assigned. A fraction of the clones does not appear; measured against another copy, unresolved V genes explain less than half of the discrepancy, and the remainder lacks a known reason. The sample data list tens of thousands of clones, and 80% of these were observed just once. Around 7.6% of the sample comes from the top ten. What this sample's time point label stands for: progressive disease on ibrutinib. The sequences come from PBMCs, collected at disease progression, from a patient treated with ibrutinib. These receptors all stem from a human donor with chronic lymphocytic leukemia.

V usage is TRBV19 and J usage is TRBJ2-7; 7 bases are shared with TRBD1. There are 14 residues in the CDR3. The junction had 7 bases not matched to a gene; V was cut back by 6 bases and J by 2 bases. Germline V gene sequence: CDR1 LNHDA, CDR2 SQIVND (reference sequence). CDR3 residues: CASRTGDPTYEQYF. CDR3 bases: TGTGCCAGTAGAACAGGGGACCCAACCTACGAGCAGTACTTC.

CDR3 nucleotide sequence: TGTGCCAGCTCACCAGGGGGGCCGAACACTGAAGCTTTCTTT. Translating gives CASSPGGPNTEAFF. V usage is TRBV18 and J usage is TRBJ1-1; possible D gene TRBD1, 6 bases. Per the germline V gene, CDR1 is KGHSH and CDR2 is LQKENI. The length of the CDR3 is 14 residues. V lost 2 bases and J 1 base, leaving 8 bases between the germline ends.

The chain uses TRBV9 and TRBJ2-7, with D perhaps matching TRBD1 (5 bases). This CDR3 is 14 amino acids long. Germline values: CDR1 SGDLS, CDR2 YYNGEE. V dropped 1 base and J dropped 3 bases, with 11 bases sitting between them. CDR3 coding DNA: TGTGCCAGCAGCGTAACCGACAGCTACTACGAGCAGTACTTC. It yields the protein CASSVTDSYYEQYF.

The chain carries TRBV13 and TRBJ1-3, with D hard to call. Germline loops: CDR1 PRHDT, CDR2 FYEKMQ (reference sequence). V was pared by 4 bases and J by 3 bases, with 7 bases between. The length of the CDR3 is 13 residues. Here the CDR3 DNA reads TGTGCCAGCAGCTCTAAAGTTGGAAACACCATATATTTT. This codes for CASSSKVGNTIYF.

The CDR3, as DNA: TGCGCCAGCAGTGAAGAATGGTGGGGCGAGCAGTACTTC. Translated, it gives CASSEEWWGEQYF. This chain joins TRBV10-1 and TRBJ2-7; D is unclear. The CDR3 is 13 amino acids. Germline V gene data show CDR1 as WNHNN and CDR2 as SYGVQD (reference sequence). V was trimmed by 3 bases and J by 6 bases, leaving 12 bases between them.

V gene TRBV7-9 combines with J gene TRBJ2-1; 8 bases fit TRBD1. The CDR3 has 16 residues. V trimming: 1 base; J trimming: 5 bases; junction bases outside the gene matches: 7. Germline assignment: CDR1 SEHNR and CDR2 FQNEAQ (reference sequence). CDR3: CASSLDRTGFNNEQFF. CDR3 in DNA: TGTGCCAGCAGCTTAGACCGGACAGGGTTTAACAATGAGCAGTTCTTC. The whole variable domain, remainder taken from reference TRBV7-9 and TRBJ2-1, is DTGVSQNPRHKITKRGQNVTFRCDPISEHNRLYWYRQTLGQGPEFLTYFQNEAQLEKSRLLSDRFSAERPKGSFSTLEIQRTEQGDSAMYLCASSLDRTGFNNEQFFGPGTRLTVL.

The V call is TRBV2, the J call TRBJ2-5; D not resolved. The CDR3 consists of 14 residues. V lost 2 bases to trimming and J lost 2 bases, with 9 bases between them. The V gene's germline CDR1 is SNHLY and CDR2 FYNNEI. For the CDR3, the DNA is TGTGCCAGCAGTGAATCGAGTTTACAAGAGACCCAGTACTTC. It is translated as CASSESSLQETQYF.

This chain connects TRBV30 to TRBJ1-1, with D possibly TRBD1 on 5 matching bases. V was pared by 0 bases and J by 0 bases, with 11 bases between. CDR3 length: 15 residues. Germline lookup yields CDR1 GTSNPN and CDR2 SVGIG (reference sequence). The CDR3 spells CAWSVTGLMNTEAFF. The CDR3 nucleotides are TGTGCCTGGAGTGTAACGGGACTGATGAACACTGAAGCTTTCTTT.

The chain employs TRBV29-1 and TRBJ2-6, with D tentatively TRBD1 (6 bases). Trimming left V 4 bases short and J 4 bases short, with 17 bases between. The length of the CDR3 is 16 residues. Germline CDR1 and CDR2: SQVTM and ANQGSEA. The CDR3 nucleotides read TGCAGCGTTGCCCTGGGACATCCTCGAGGGGCCAACGTCCTGACTTTC. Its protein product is CSVALGHPRGANVLTF.

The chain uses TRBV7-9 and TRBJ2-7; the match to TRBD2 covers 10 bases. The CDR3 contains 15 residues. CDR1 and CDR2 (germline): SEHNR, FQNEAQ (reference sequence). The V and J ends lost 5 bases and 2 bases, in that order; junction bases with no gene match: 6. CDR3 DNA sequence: TGTGCCAGCAGCCCCTGGACTAGCGGTGCCTACGAGCAGTACTTC. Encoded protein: CASSPWTSGAYEQYF.

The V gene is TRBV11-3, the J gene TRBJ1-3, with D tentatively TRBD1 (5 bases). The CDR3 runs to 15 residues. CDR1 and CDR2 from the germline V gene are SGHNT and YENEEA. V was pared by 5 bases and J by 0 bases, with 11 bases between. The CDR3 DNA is TGTGCCAGCAGCCGGGACGGCGTCTCTGGAAACACCATATATTTT. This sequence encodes CASSRDGVSGNTIYF.

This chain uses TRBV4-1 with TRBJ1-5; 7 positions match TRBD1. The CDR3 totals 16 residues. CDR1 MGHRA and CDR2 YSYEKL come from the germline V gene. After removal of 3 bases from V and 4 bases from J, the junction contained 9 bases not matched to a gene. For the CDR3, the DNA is TGCGCCAGCAGCCACGCAGGGGGGCGCCCAAATCAGCCCCAGCATTTT. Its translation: CASSHAGGRPNQPQHF.

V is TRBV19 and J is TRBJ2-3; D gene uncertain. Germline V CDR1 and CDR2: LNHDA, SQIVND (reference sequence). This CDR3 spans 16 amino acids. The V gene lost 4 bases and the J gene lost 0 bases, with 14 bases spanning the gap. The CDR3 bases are TGTGCCAGTAGTAACCCTGGCGGATCTAGCACAGATACGCAGTATTTT. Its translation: CASSNPGGSSTDTQYF.

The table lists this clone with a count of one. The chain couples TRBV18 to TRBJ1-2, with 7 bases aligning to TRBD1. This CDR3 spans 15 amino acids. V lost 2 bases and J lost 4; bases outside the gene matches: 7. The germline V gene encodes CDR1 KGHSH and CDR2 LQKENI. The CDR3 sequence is CASSPDRELGYGYTF. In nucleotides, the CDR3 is TGTGCCAGCTCACCAGACAGGGAACTTGGCTATGGCTACACCTTC.